This T cell receptor (beta chain) was retrieved from a study of response to subunit inactivated influenza vaccine (dated by TCRdb to the late 2010s). Study-level background: To follow how T cells responded to a trivalent subunit inactivated influenza vaccine, the researchers relied on deep quantitative profiling of the T cell receptor repertoire. Here is what the overall study found, with its caveats: According to the authors, only a limited number of new T cells may be recruited by each seasonal influenza vaccination.

The library was made by RT-PCR. The instrument was an Illumina HiSeq 2500. The raw public data were reprocessed by TCRdb itself: fastp quality trimming at Q25, MiXCR clonotype calling, in-frame beta chains only. CDR3 protein sequences are deduplicated, and each keeps its most common genes and DNA. In all, the sample holds over 800,000 distinct CDR3 sequences, and 21% of those were seen once. The ten largest make up roughly a tenth of the sample. Of note for this clonotype: Its specific antigen is unknown. Base qualities are not at hand, and no much larger clone is one base apart.

V is clipped by 6 bases and J by 2 bases, and the sequence between their germline boundaries is 16 bases long. Taken from the germline V gene, the CDR1 and CDR2 loops are SGHRS and YFSETQ. There are 15 amino acids in the CDR3, from cysteine to phenylalanine inclusive. Only the CDR3 portion is preserved as DNA: 45 bases, with reading frame beginning at the first base. The receptor's source is a man between 45 and 60 years old who received an inactivated influenza vaccine. Donor details come from another sample of the same person, matched by shared clones. Sequencing used PBMCs from blood, obtained 5 days after vaccination. The rearrangement joined TRBV5-1 to TRBJ2-3, and perhaps TRBD2 as D gene, on 7 matching bases. CDR3 sequence: CASTLGRGPTDTQYF. The nucleotides are TGCGCCAGCACCCTAGGGCGGGGGCCCACAGATACGCAGTATTTT. Reference TRBV5-1 and TRBJ2-3 genes cover what lies past the CDR3, so the full variable domain is KAGVTQTPRYLIKTRGQQVTLSCSPISGHRSVSWYQQTPGQGLQFLFEYFSETQRNKGNFPGRFSGRQFSNSRSEMNVSTLELGDSALYLCASTLGRGPTDTQYFGPGTRLTVL.